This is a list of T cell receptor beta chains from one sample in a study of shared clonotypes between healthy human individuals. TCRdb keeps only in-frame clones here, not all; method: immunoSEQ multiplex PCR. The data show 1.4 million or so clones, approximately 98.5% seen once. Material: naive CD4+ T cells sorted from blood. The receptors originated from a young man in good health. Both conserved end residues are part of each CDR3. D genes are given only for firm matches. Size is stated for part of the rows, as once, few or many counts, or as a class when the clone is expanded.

CDR3: CASSQGQSGWMKRFTEAFF; DNA: TGTGCCAGCAGTCAGGGACAGTCGGGATGGATGAAGAGATTCACTGAAGCTTTCTTT; J: TRBJ1-1; size: .; D: TRBD1; V: TRBV27
CDR3: CASSRNPGGRTYNEQFF; DNA: TGTGCCAGCTCACGTAATCCAGGTGGCAGGACCTACAATGAGCAGTTCTTC; J: TRBJ2-1; size: .; D: .; V: TRBV18
CDR3: CASSYSGGNEQYF; DNA: TGTGCCAGCAGTTACTCAGGAGGAAACGAGCAGTACTTC; J: TRBJ2-7; size: .; D: .; V: TRBV6-5
CDR3: CASSLGIASGQFF; DNA: TGTGCCAGCAGTTTGGGAATAGCGTCCGGGCAGTTCTTC; J: TRBJ2-1; size: .; D: .; V: TRBV27
CDR3: CASSLDGRTYNEQFF; DNA: TGTGCCAGCAGCTTAGACGGGAGGACCTACAATGAGCAGTTCTTC; J: TRBJ2-1; size: .; D: TRBD2; V: TRBV7-8
CDR3: CASSLGDRASGNTIYF; DNA: TGTGCCAGCAGCTTGGGCGACAGGGCCTCTGGAAACACCATATATTTT; J: TRBJ1-3; size: .; D: TRBD1; V: TRBV5-8
CDR3: CSVEDRGRQSSYNEQFF; DNA: TGCAGCGTTGAAGATAGGGGGCGGCAAAGCTCCTACAATGAGCAGTTCTTC; J: TRBJ2-1; size: .; D: TRBD1; V: TRBV29-1
CDR3: CASSQEVEAGVGYEQYF; DNA: TGCGCCAGCAGCCAAGAAGTTGAAGCGGGAGTGGGGTACGAGCAGTACTTC; J: TRBJ2-7; size: .; D: TRBD2; V: TRBV4-1
CDR3: CASSSLGLAGGQGKSTDTQYF; DNA: TGTGCCAGCAGTTCCTTGGGACTAGCGGGAGGGCAGGGGAAGAGCACAGATACGCAGTATTTT; J: TRBJ2-3; size: .; D: TRBD2; V: TRBV27
CDR3: CASSVFDRGLTDTQYF; DNA: TGTGCCAGCAGCGTCTTCGACAGGGGCCTCACAGATACGCAGTATTTT; J: TRBJ2-3; size: .; D: TRBD1; V: TRBV9
CDR3: CASSFRHFRNTEAFF; DNA: TGTGCCAGCAGCTTCCGTCATTTCAGGAACACTGAAGCTTTCTTT; J: TRBJ1-1; size: .; D: .; V: TRBV11-2
CDR3: CASSLSGTRAYGYTF; DNA: TGTGCCAGCAGTTTATCTGGGACACGGGCCTATGGCTACACCTTC; J: TRBJ1-2; size: .; D: .; V: TRBV28
CDR3: CASSPSTGTGDTYEQYF; DNA: TGTGCCAGCTCACCAAGCACGGGGACAGGGGATACCTACGAGCAGTACTTC; J: TRBJ2-7; size: .; D: TRBD1; V: TRBV18
CDR3: CATQAKSGTPQYF; DNA: TGTGCCACTCAAGCCAAGTCCGGGACACCCCAGTACTTC; J: TRBJ2-5; size: once; D: .; V: TRBV5-4
CDR3: CSAQLSSGNTIYF; DNA: TGCAGCGCTCAGTTGAGCTCTGGAAACACCATATATTTT; J: TRBJ1-3; size: once; D: .; V: TRBV29-1
CDR3: CASSRDSGEQYF; DNA: TGTGCCAGCAGCCGGGACAGTGGGGAGCAGTACTTC; J: TRBJ2-7; size: .; D: TRBD1; V: TRBV11-2
CDR3: CASSVSGIGTDTQYF; DNA: TGTGCCAGCAGCGTCTCGGGAATAGGCACAGATACGCAGTATTTT; J: TRBJ2-3; size: .; D: .; V: TRBV9
CDR3: CASSYSRESHEQYF; DNA: TGTGCCAGCAGTTACTCGCGGGAGTCCCACGAGCAGTACTTC; J: TRBJ2-7; size: once; D: TRBD2; V: TRBV6-6
CDR3: CASSSAWGGLGEQFF; DNA: TGTGCCAGCAGCTCCGCCTGGGGGGGGCTTGGTGAGCAGTTCTTC; J: TRBJ2-1; size: .; D: .; V: TRBV6-5
CDR3: CASSRAGTTNTEAFF; DNA: TGTGCCAGCAGCCGCGCCGGGACAACGAACACTGAAGCTTTCTTT; J: TRBJ1-1; size: .; D: .; V: TRBV11-2
CDR3: CASSIRHAPTKNIQYF; DNA: TGTGCCAGTAGTATACGGCACGCTCCGACCAAAAACATTCAGTACTTT; J: TRBJ2-4; size: .; D: .; V: TRBV19
CDR3: CASSLGLSVADTQYF; DNA: TGCGCCAGCAGCTTGGGGCTCTCCGTGGCAGATACGCAGTATTTT; J: TRBJ2-3; size: .; D: .; V: TRBV5-1
CDR3: CATRLKSNTEAFF; DNA: TGTGCCACCCGGTTGAAATCCAACACTGAAGCTTTCTTT; J: TRBJ1-1; size: .; D: .; V: TRBV15
CDR3: CASSPQGGMNTEAFF; DNA: TGTGCCAGCAGTCCACAGGGGGGGATGAACACTGAAGCTTTCTTT; J: TRBJ1-1; size: .; D: TRBD1; V: TRBV27
CDR3: CASSEEAGGRGYGELFF; DNA: TGTGCCAGCAGTGAAGAGGCAGGCGGGAGGGGGTACGGGGAGCTGTTTTTT; J: TRBJ2-2; size: .; D: TRBD2; V: TRBV6-1
CDR3: CSARLDNEQFF; DNA: TGCAGTGCACGACTCGACAATGAGCAGTTCTTC; J: TRBJ2-1; size: .; D: .; V: TRBV20-1